This is a list of T cell receptor beta chains from one sample in a study of beta chain features in type 1 diabetes. Sequencing used immunoSEQ multiplex PCR; TCRdb keeps in-frame clones, though not all of them. The sample includes 430,000 or so clones, over 9.5% seen only once; the top ten take 0.035% to 0.05%. Input material: naive CD4+ T cells from blood. These receptors were obtained from a woman younger than 35 in good health. The CDR3 runs from the conserved cysteine through the conserved F or W. D genes are given only for firm matches. Clone size appears in some rows only: once, few, many, or a class for an expanded clone.

CDR3 | DNA | D | V | length | size | J
CASSLVVVQTQYF | TGTGCCAGCAGCTTAGTGGTCGTTCAGACCCAGTACTTC | . | TRBV7-2 | 13 | few | TRBJ2-5
CAWSLPLASWAGELFF | TGTGCCTGGAGTCTCCCCCTCGCGAGCTGGGCCGGGGAGCTGTTTTTT | . | TRBV30 | 16 | . | TRBJ2-2
CASSLRTSGGLDTQYF | TGCGCCAGCAGTCTAAGGACTAGCGGGGGGCTAGATACGCAGTATTTT | TRBD2 | TRBV4-3 | 16 | . | TRBJ2-3
CASSPPGGELFF | TGTGCCAGCAGCCCCCCGGGAGGGGAGCTGTTTTTT | . | TRBV7-3 | 12 | few | TRBJ2-2
CASGGTSVNEQFF | TGTGCCAGTGGGGGGACTAGTGTCAATGAGCAGTTCTTC | TRBD2 | TRBV19 | 13 | few | TRBJ2-1
CSARENTEAFF | TGCAGTGCTAGAGAAAACACTGAAGCTTTCTTT | . | TRBV20-1 | 11 | few | TRBJ1-1
CASSQAGGTADTQYF | TGTGCCAGCAGCCAGGCGGGGGGGACGGCAGATACGCAGTATTTT | TRBD2 | TRBV4-2 | 15 | few | TRBJ2-3
CASSLRRQRFEETQYF | TGTGCCAGCAGCCTCCGACGTCAGAGGTTTGAAGAGACCCAGTACTTC | . | TRBV7-2 | 16 | few | TRBJ2-5
CASSSRAGSERPQHF | TGTGCCAGCAGCTCCCGGGCGGGCAGCGAAAGGCCCCAGCATTTT | . | TRBV7-2 | 15 | once | TRBJ1-5
CATRAGGYNEQFF | TGTGCCACCAGAGCGGGAGGCTACAATGAGCAGTTCTTC | TRBD2 | TRBV15 | 13 | . | TRBJ2-1
CASSLETRGYNEQFF | TGTGCCAGCAGCTTAGAGACTAGAGGCTACAATGAGCAGTTCTTC | . | TRBV7-9 | 15 | . | TRBJ2-1
CATWVTSSETQYF | TGTGCCACTTGGGTGACTAGTAGTGAGACCCAGTACTTC | . | TRBV6-6 | 13 | . | TRBJ2-5
CASSDRQATGELFF | TGTGCCAGCAGCGACCGACAGGCCACCGGGGAGCTGTTTTTT | . | TRBV9 | 14 | . | TRBJ2-2
CAWSVTRTGANEKLFF | TGTGCCTGGAGTGTAACACGCACTGGGGCTAATGAAAAACTGTTTTTT | . | TRBV30 | 16 | . | TRBJ1-4
CASRRGTVVPGELFF | TGTGCCAGCAGACGCGGGACGGTTGTTCCCGGGGAGCTGTTTTTT | . | TRBV6-6 | 15 | . | TRBJ2-2
CSVTGTGGSKLFF | TGCAGCGTGACCGGGACAGGGGGATCTAAACTGTTTTTT | TRBD1 | TRBV29-1 | 13 | few | TRBJ1-4
CASSVAPQETQYF | TGTGCCAGCAGCGTAGCCCCCCAAGAGACCCAGTACTTC | . | TRBV9 | 13 | few | TRBJ2-5
CASRVDANSNQPQHF | TGTGCCAGCAGGGTAGACGCGAATAGCAATCAGCCCCAGCATTTT | . | TRBV6-5 | 15 | . | TRBJ1-5
CATGDRGRIDTQYF | TGTGCCACCGGGGACAGGGGGCGAATAGATACGCAGTATTTT | TRBD1 | TRBV15 | 14 | . | TRBJ2-3
CASSFSGRAPGELFF | TGTGCCAGCAGCTTCAGCGGGAGGGCCCCCGGGGAGCTGTTTTTT | TRBD2 | TRBV7-2 | 15 | . | TRBJ2-2
CASSSLGLNSHNEQFF | TGCGCCAGCAGCTCCTTAGGACTCAACTCCCACAATGAGCAGTTCTTC | . | TRBV4-1 | 16 | . | TRBJ2-1
CASSERQGAYNSPLHF | TGTGCCAGCAGCGAGAGACAGGGGGCTTATAATTCACCCCTCCACTTT | TRBD1 | TRBV7-6 | 16 | . | TRBJ1-6
CASSSGQGAGPDTQYF | TGTGCCAGCAGCTCCGGACAGGGGGCAGGGCCAGATACGCAGTATTTT | TRBD1 | TRBV7-2 | 16 | . | TRBJ2-3
CATSGREGLLKKFF | TGTGCCACCAGCGGGCGTGAAGGGCTGCTAAAGAAGTTCTTC | . | TRBV15 | 14 | . | TRBJ2-1
CASSLGSGTSDVQETQYF | TGCGCCAGCAGTTTAGGCTCCGGGACTAGTGATGTCCAAGAGACCCAGTACTTC | TRBD2 | TRBV27 | 18 | . | TRBJ2-5
CASSLLQSGRASYEQYF | TGTGCCAGCAGCTTACTACAAAGCGGGAGGGCCTCCTACGAGCAGTACTTC | TRBD2 | TRBV7-2 | 17 | . | TRBJ2-7
CASQVGRNTEAFF | TGTGCCAGTCAAGTGGGGAGGAACACTGAAGCTTTCTTT | . | TRBV2 | 13 | many | TRBJ1-1
CASSQDQALQETQYF | TGTGCCAGCAGCCAAGATCAAGCTCTCCAAGAGACCCAGTACTTC | . | TRBV4-2 | 15 | . | TRBJ2-5
CASSARGSSSYNEQFF | TGCGCCAGCAGCGCCCGAGGTAGCAGCTCCTACAATGAGCAGTTCTTC | . | TRBV4-3 | 16 | few | TRBJ2-1
CASSSQGRWTEAFF | TGTGCCAGCAGCTCTCAGGGGAGGTGGACTGAAGCTTTCTTT | . | TRBV7-2 | 14 | few | TRBJ1-1
CASSSKGISGSQYF | TGTGCCAGCAGCTCGAAGGGGATATCCGGCTCCCAGTACTTC | . | TRBV7-9 | 14 | . | TRBJ2-7
CSVNRETQYF | TGCAGCGTCAACCGGGAGACCCAGTACTTC | . | TRBV29-1 | 10 | few | TRBJ2-5
CASSRGTNTEAFF | TGTGCCAGCAGTAGGGGGACGAACACTGAAGCTTTCTTT | . | TRBV6-4 | 13 | . | TRBJ1-1
CASRVKVGANYGYTF | TGTGCCAGCAGGGTAAAGGTTGGGGCTAACTATGGCTACACCTTC | . | TRBV27 | 15 | few | TRBJ1-2
CASSSRDSPYNEQFF | TGTGCCAGCAGCTCCCGGGACAGTCCCTACAATGAGCAGTTCTTC | TRBD1 | TRBV7-2 | 15 | few | TRBJ2-1
CASSKLRGGYTF | TGTGCCAGCAGTAAACTCAGGGGTGGCTACACCTTC | . | TRBV9 | 12 | few | TRBJ1-2
CASRTLLHEQFF | TGTGCCAGCAGGACTCTCCTGCATGAGCAGTTCTTC | . | TRBV7-9 | 12 | . | TRBJ2-1
CASSDPGETQYF | TGTGCCAGCAGTGACCCCGGGGAGACCCAGTACTTC | . | TRBV2 | 12 | few | TRBJ2-5
CASSALAKNIQYF | TGTGCCAGCAGTGCACTAGCCAAAAACATTCAGTACTTC | . | TRBV27 | 13 | . | TRBJ2-4
CSARQGGREQPQHF | TGCAGCGCCAGACAGGGCGGGCGGGAGCAGCCCCAGCATTTT | TRBD1 | TRBV29-1 | 14 | . | TRBJ1-5
CSANAIYEQYF | TGCAGTGCTAATGCGATCTACGAGCAGTACTTC | . | TRBV20-1 | 11 | few | TRBJ2-7
CASSLSGNTIYF | TGTGCCAGCAGTCTCAGTGGAAACACCATATATTTT | . | TRBV6-6 | 12 | few | TRBJ1-3
CASSQIQGAYSPLHF | TGTGCCAGCAGCCAGATACAGGGGGCGTATTCACCCCTCCACTTT | TRBD1 | TRBV7-2 | 15 | . | TRBJ1-6